The clone carrying this TCR beta chain was seen a single time. V trimming: 3 bases; J trimming: 1 base; junction bases outside the gene matches: 7. Germline-derived CDR1 and CDR2 are SGHRS and YFSETQ. The CDR3 has 16 amino acids. This entry is derived from a study of cytomegalovirus exposure and HLA in healthy donors. The study ran its PCR with 60 Vbeta and 13 Jbeta primers. The method was immunoSEQ multiplex PCR; TCRdb's version includes in-frame clones alone and lacks a portion of them. The table shows more than 150,000 clones, with about four fifths occurring only once. The sequence came from a man aged 50 or older in good health and CMV-seronegative. The sequenced material came from PBMCs. This chain uses TRBV5-1 with TRBJ1-3; 7 nucleotides match TRBD1. The CDR3 here is CASSWGDSFSGNTIYF. The DNA for the CDR3 is TGCGCCAGCAGCTGGGGGGACAGTTTTTCTGGAAACACCATATATTTT. Full variable domain (outside the CDR3, taken from reference TRBV5-1 and TRBJ1-3): KAGVTQTPRYLIKTRGQQVTLSCSPISGHRSVSWYQQTPGQGLQFLFEYFSETQRNKGNFPGRFSGRQFSNSRSEMNVSTLELGDSALYLCASSWGDSFSGNTIYFGEGSWLTVV.